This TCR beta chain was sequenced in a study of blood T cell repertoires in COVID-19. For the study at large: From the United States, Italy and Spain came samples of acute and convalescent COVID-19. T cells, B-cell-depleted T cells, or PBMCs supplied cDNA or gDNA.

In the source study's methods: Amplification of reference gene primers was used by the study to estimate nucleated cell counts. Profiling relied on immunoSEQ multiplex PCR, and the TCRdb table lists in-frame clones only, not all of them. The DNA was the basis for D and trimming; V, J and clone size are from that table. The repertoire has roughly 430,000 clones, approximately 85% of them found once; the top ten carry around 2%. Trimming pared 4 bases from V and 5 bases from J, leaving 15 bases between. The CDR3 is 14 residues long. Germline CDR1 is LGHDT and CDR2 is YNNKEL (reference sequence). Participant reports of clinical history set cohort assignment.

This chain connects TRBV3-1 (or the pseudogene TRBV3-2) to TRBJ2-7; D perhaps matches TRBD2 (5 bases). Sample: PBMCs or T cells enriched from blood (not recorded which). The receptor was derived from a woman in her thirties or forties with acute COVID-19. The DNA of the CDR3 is TGTGCCAGCAGCCCCCCCGTCCGGAGGAACGAGCAGTACTTC. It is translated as CASSPPVRRNEQYF.